This TCR beta chain appears in the sequencing data of a study of T cell responses to AZD1222 COVID-19 vaccine. The study's findings and limits: When two AZD1222 doses had been given, Spike-specific TCR breadth and depth rose. Among AZD1222 vaccinees, only 5 to 7 were seropositive at baseline.

With 1 base removed from V and 7 bases from J, the gap between germline ends came to 8 bases. The germline V gene has CDR1 MNHEY and CDR2 SMNVEV (reference sequence). This CDR3 has 13 residues. In the case of this clone: Its specificity is not known.

TCRdb keeps only in-frame clones here, not all; method: immunoSEQ multiplex PCR. Seen here are 55,000 to 75,000 clones, almost 90% observed once, and the top ten hold roughly 7.4%. The source is an adult in good health. Sample: peripheral blood, taken on day 0 of AZD1222 vaccination. This chain links TRBV27 with TRBJ2-1; D is uncertain. For the CDR3, the DNA is TGTGCCAGCAGTTTATGGGGTGGAAATGAGCAGTTCTTC. Protein: CASSLWGGNEQFF.